Listed here are 28 T cell receptor beta chains from one sample, sequenced in a study of T-cell reconstitution after alpha-beta-depleted transplantation in children. Preparation of the TCRbeta library was carried out with unique molecular identifiers. Using its own MiXCR run on the PCR reads, TCRdb lists one record per CDR3 protein. Seen here are approximately 230,000 distinct CDR3 sequences, 20% to 30% observed once, and the top ten hold about 5%. Material: PBMCs, mostly from graft donor cells, obtained 360 days after TCRalphabeta/CD19-depleted stem cell transplant. Every receptor here comes from a female patient between 2 and 10 years old who had a stem cell transplant for congenital amegakaryocytic thrombocytopenia, so the T cells may come from the graft donor.

This clonotype was recorded at least ten times. The chain has TRBV20-1 and TRBJ2-7, with D tentatively TRBD1 (6 bases). V lost 1 base and J 6 bases, leaving 19 bases between the germline ends. Germline V gene lookup returns CDR1 DFQATT and CDR2 SNEGSKA (reference sequence). This CDR3 comprises 15 residues. The CDR3 region has the DNA TGCAGTGCTAGAGCTCGCCGGGACACCCCCGTCGAGCAGTACTTC. It yields the protein CSARARRDTPVEQYF.

The chain is built from TRBV6-5 and TRBJ2-1, with D perhaps TRBD1 or TRBD2 (5 bases each). Trimming pared 6 bases from V and 7 bases from J, leaving 13 bases between. This CDR3 is built from 13 residues. Germline V gene sequence: CDR1 MNHEY, CDR2 SVGAGI. The CDR3 coding sequence is TGTGCCAGCAGCTACAATTGGGGGAATGAGCAGTTCTTC. It encodes CASSYNWGNEQFF.

This clonotype was counted only a few times. The CDR3: CASSQGRPWGGAREQYF. The CDR3, as DNA: TGCGCCAGCAGCCAAGGCCGTCCTTGGGGGGGGGCTCGGGAGCAGTACTTC. The chain couples TRBV4-1 to TRBJ2-7; a weak D match, TRBD2 (7 bases). V was shortened by 1 base and J by 7 bases, with 23 bases between the two germline ends. Looked up from germline, CDR1 is MGHRA and CDR2 is YSYEKL. The CDR3 runs to 17 residues.

The chain is built from TRBV15 and TRBJ2-3; D unresolved. CDR3 size: 12 residues. Trimming shortened V by 6 bases and J by 2 bases, and 6 bases separated the two germline ends. CDR1 and CDR2 (germline): LNHNV, YYDKDF (reference sequence). The CDR3 reads CATSRFTDTQYF. The CDR3 coding sequence is TGTGCCACCAGTCGGTTCACAGATACGCAGTATTTT.

V usage is TRBV20-1 and J usage is TRBJ1-1, with a possible D match to TRBD1 (6 bases). Deletions cut 0 bases from V and 3 bases from J, with 14 bases between. Germline CDR1 reads DFQATT; CDR2 reads SNEGSKA (reference sequence). The CDR3 covers 15 residues. The CDR3 DNA reads as TGCAGTGCTAGAGATCTCGGGGGGCGAGACACTGAAGCTTTCTTT. This sequence encodes CSARDLGGRDTEAFF.

The chain has TRBV28 and TRBJ1-2; no definite D call. V gave up 1 base and J gave up 4 bases, with 4 bases separating them. This CDR3 contains 12 residues. Per the germline V gene, CDR1 is MDHEN and CDR2 is SYDVKM. As DNA, the CDR3 is TGTGCCAGCAGTTTATCAATCTATGGCTACACCTTC. Its translation is CASSLSIYGYTF.

There are a few counts of this clonotype. The chain employs TRBV10-3 and TRBJ2-2; a possible D gene is TRBD1 (6 bases). The germline V gene encodes CDR1 ENHRY and CDR2 SYGVKD. V was pared by 10 bases and J by 4 bases, with 13 bases between. This CDR3 has 13 amino acids. The DNA of the CDR3 is TGTGCCAGTAACAGGGTCCCCACCGGGGAGCTGTTTTTT. Its protein product is CASNRVPTGELFF.

The J gene is TRBJ1-3, the V gene TRBV15; D gene unclear. V lost 4 bases, J lost 2 bases, and 3 bases lay in between. Germline-derived CDR1 and CDR2 are LNHNV and YYDKDF (reference sequence). The CDR3 consists of 12 residues. The CDR3, as DNA: TGTGCCACCAGCATGGCTGGAAACACCATATATTTT. Protein product: CATSMAGNTIYF.

This clonotype appeared a few times. The V call is TRBV7-8, the J call TRBJ2-7; no reliable D call. The CDR3 sequence is 12 residues long. Germline loops: CDR1 SGHVS, CDR2 FQNEAQ. Trimming took off 5 bases at V and 7 bases at J, with 12 bases between the two ends. CDR3 nucleotides: TGTGCCAGCAGCGACTTCCGGATGGAGCAGTACTTC. Protein: CASSDFRMEQYF.

Concerning this clonotype: A junction boundary mismatches the germline segment, possibly from a read error. V usage is TRBV6-2 or TRBV6-3 and J usage is TRBJ2-1; the match to TRBD2 covers 11 bases. CDR3 length: 20 residues. Germline V CDR1 and CDR2: MNHEY, SVGEGT. In DNA form, the CDR3 reads TGTGCCAGCAGTTACAGGCCCCCACTAAGGCTAGCGGGGGGCCTATATGAGGAGTTCTTC. Translating it yields CASSYRPPLRLAGGLYEEFF.

This clonotype was counted only a few times. This chain uses TRBV4-2 with TRBJ2-7, with 11 bases identical to TRBD1. The CDR3 has 14 residues. Germline CDR1 reads LGHNA; CDR2 reads YNFKEQ. Unmatched junction bases numbered 4, after V lost 4 bases and J lost 5 bases. The DNA of the CDR3 is TGTGCCAGCAGCCGCTGGGACAGGGGGGACGAGCAGTACTTC. Translation: CASSRWDRGDEQYF.

The rearrangement joins TRBV6-2 or TRBV6-3 to TRBJ2-7, with a possible D match to TRBD1 (5 bases). The CDR3 sequence is 14 residues long. The V gene lost 6 bases and the J gene lost 6 bases, with 18 bases spanning the gap. Germline CDR1 reads MNHEY; CDR2 reads SVGEGT. Here the CDR3 DNA reads TGTGCCAGCAGCCTCCCTCACAGGCCCTCCGAGCAGTACTTC. Residues: CASSLPHRPSEQYF.

V is TRBV4-1 and J is TRBJ2-7; 7 bases align to TRBD1. This CDR3 is 14 amino acids long. CDR1 MGHRA and CDR2 YSYEKL come from the germline V gene. J lost 0 bases, V lost 5 bases, and 4 bases had no gene match. CDR3 sequence: CASSVTGASYEQYF. The CDR3 DNA follows: TGCGCCAGCAGCGTCACAGGGGCCTCCTACGAGCAGTACTTC.

The J gene is TRBJ2-3, the V gene TRBV29-1; TRBD1 matches 9 bases. Trimming at V came to 7 bases and at J to 7 bases, leaving 9 bases not matched to a gene. This CDR3 contains 13 residues. Germline assignment: CDR1 SQVTM and CDR2 ANQGSEA. Here the CDR3 DNA reads TGCAGCGGGGACAGGGAAGAAGGAAATACGCAGTATTTT. Translated: CSGDREEGNTQYF.

The chain has TRBV3-1 and TRBJ2-7, with TRBD2 identical over 7 bases. Germline CDR1 reads LGHDT; CDR2 reads YNNKEL (reference sequence). The V and J ends lost 4 bases and 7 bases, in that order; junction bases with no gene match: 13. The CDR3 loop spans 15 amino acids. The CDR3 spells CASSRANGGLGEQYF. The CDR3 bases are TGTGCCAGCAGCCGCGCAAACGGGGGGTTGGGGGAGCAGTACTTC.

The chain carries TRBV7-2 and TRBJ1-5; 11 nucleotides align to TRBD1. V lost 1 base to trimming and J lost 6 bases; unmatched junction nucleotides: 2. CDR1 and CDR2 from the germline V gene are SGHTA and FQGNSA. The CDR3 spans 15 residues. The CDR3 region has the DNA TGTGCCAGCAGCTTAGAGGGACAGGGGGGTCAGCCCCAGCATTTT. Protein product: CASSLEGQGGQPQHF.

The V and J genes are TRBV10-3 and TRBJ2-4, with 9 bases that match TRBD1. J was trimmed by 1 base and V by 2 bases; bases with no gene match: 3. The CDR3 is made up of 16 amino acids. The germline CDR1 and CDR2 sequences are ENHRY and SYGVKD. Here the CDR3 DNA reads TGTGCCATCAGTGAGATGGACAGGGGCGCCAAAAACATTCAGTACTTC. Translated, it gives CAISEMDRGAKNIQYF.

This chain connects TRBV29-1 to TRBJ2-7; D is possibly TRBD2 (5 bases). Germline values: CDR1 SQVTM, CDR2 ANQGSEA. This CDR3 comprises 13 residues. V was pared by 7 bases and J by 4 bases, with 17 bases between. The CDR3 DNA is TGCAGCGGCAAGGACTCCTTGACGTACGAGCAGTACTTC. As protein: CSGKDSLTYEQYF.

In its sample, this clonotype was seen a few times. The chain links TRBV28 to TRBJ2-7, with 10 bases lining up with TRBD2. CDR1 and CDR2 (germline): MDHEN, SYDVKM. The CDR3 is made up of 12 amino acids. Losses at the gene ends were 9 bases for V and 3 bases for J; bases not matched to a gene: 2. The CDR3 DNA is TGTGCCAGTAAGCGGGAGGGCTACGAGCAGTACTTC. This codes for CASKREGYEQYF.

The gene calls are TRBV4-1 and TRBJ2-1; 8 bases match TRBD2. Trimming removed 1 base from V and 5 bases from J; junction bases left unmatched: 4. This CDR3 contains 15 residues. Looked up from germline, CDR1 is MGHRA and CDR2 is YSYEKL. In nucleotides, the CDR3 is TGCGCCAGCAGCCAAGTTGGACTAGCCGACAATGAGCAGTTCTTC. Protein: CASSQVGLADNEQFF.

This clonotype was detected only a few times. This rearrangement joins TRBV4-1 to TRBJ2-4, with D hard to call. This CDR3 comprises 15 residues. The germline V and J ends were trimmed by 0 bases and 0 bases, with 6 bases remaining between them. Germline assignment: CDR1 MGHRA and CDR2 YSYEKL. CDR3 protein: CASSQEGIAKNIQYF. DNA of the CDR3: TGCGCCAGCAGCCAAGAGGGTATAGCCAAAAACATTCAGTACTTC.

The chain employs TRBV12-3 or TRBV12-4 and TRBJ2-5; D may be TRBD2 (6 bases). Trimming removed 0 bases from V and 5 bases from J, with 10 bases in between. This CDR3 is built from 14 residues. The CDR3 loop reads CASSLAGLAETQYF. Here the CDR3 DNA reads TGTGCCAGCAGTTTAGCGGGGCTAGCGGAGACCCAGTACTTC.

A few counts support this clonotype. The chain recombines TRBV4-1 with TRBJ2-7; TRBD2 agrees at 9 bases. CDR1 is MGHRA and CDR2 is YSYEKL in the germline V gene. The CDR3 loop spans 17 amino acids. With 0 bases clipped from V and 1 base from J, the junction kept 7 bases outside the gene matches. The CDR3 DNA reads as TGCGCCAGCAGCCAAGAAACTAGCGGGCGCGGTTCCTACGAGCAGTACTTC. As protein: CASSQETSGRGSYEQYF.

The V gene is TRBV5-1, the J gene TRBJ2-7, with D possibly matching TRBD2 (6 bases). CDR3 size: 15 residues. Trimming left V 4 bases short and J 0 bases short, with 14 bases between. The V gene's germline CDR1 is SGHRS and CDR2 YFSETQ. The CDR3 DNA is TGCGCCAGCAGCATTGGGACTGTGAGCTCCTACGAGCAGTACTTC. Amino acid sequence: CASSIGTVSSYEQYF.

The chain links TRBV20-1 to TRBJ1-5; 8 bases line up with TRBD1. The CDR3 totals 15 residues. Germline V gene lookup returns CDR1 DFQATT and CDR2 SNEGSKA (reference sequence). Trimming at V came to 6 bases and at J to 2 bases, leaving 9 bases not matched to a gene. CDR3 nucleotides: TGCAGTGCCGTCCGCACGGACAGGGGCAATCAGCCCCAGCATTTT. This encodes CSAVRTDRGNQPQHF.

V gene TRBV10-3 combines with J gene TRBJ1-1; 9 positions agree with TRBD1. The V gene's germline CDR1 is ENHRY and CDR2 SYGVKD. The CDR3 totals 14 residues. The V segment lost 6 bases and the J segment 7 bases; nucleotides outside the gene matches: 9. The DNA of the CDR3 is TGTGCCATCAGCGAGCCGGACAGGGGAGGTGAAGCTTTCTTT. Its protein is CAISEPDRGGEAFF.

The J gene is TRBJ2-1, the V gene TRBV29-1, with TRBD2 matching 8 bases. The CDR3 loop spans 12 amino acids. V was clipped by 7 bases and J by 9 bases; unmatched bases: 8. The germline V gene encodes CDR1 SQVTM and CDR2 ANQGSEA. The DNA for the CDR3 is TGCAGCGGGGAGCGGGAGCGCGGTGAGCAGTTCTTC. Protein: CSGERERGEQFF.

The V and J genes are TRBV7-2 and TRBJ1-5, with a weak D call TRBD1 (5 bases). The ends were cut back, 2 bases at V and 2 bases at J, with 7 bases in the middle. The length of the CDR3 is 14 residues. Germline V gene lookup returns CDR1 SGHTA and CDR2 FQGNSA. The CDR3 nucleotides read TGTGCCAGCAGCTTAAGGGGTCGCAATCAGCCCCAGCATTTT. Translated: CASSLRGRNQPQHF.